These 20 T cell receptor beta chains were sequenced from one sample in a study of OX40 agonist ivuxolimab in advanced cancers. Assay used: immunoSEQ multiplex PCR; TCRdb lists only in-frame clones, some missing. The table records 8,000 or so clones, almost 90% of them present only once. This material consisted of CD4+ or CD8+ T cells sorted from blood, taken in a trial of the OX40 agonist ivuxolimab. These receptors originate from an adult with an advanced solid tumor such as melanoma, head and neck, liver or kidney cancer.

The chain recombines TRBV7-2 with TRBJ2-3; 9 positions match TRBD2. The germline CDR1 and CDR2 sequences are SGHTA and FQGNSA. V lost 6 bases, J lost 0 bases, and 4 bases stayed unmatched. The CDR3 sequence is 15 residues long. CDR3 DNA: TGTGCCAGCAGGCCTCTAGCGGGGAGCACAGATACGCAGTATTTT. Its protein is CASRPLAGSTDTQYF.

The V gene is TRBV2, the J gene TRBJ2-5, with 9 bases matching TRBD2. Germline V CDR1 and CDR2: SNHLY, FYNNEI. The CDR3 has 14 amino acids. Trimming removed 6 bases from V and 5 bases from J; junction bases left unmatched: 7. The DNA for the CDR3 is TGTGCCAGCAGCCCCGCGGGGGGGCACGAGACCCAGTACTTC. Its translation is CASSPAGGHETQYF.

A word on this clone: Germline is not matched at one junction end, which may reflect a read error. The J gene is TRBJ2-1, the V gene TRBV19, with no clear D. Germline values: CDR1 LNHDA, CDR2 SQIVND (reference sequence). The CDR3 is 12 residues long. The CDR3 DNA reads as TGTGCCAGTACTATACCCCCCGATGAGCAGTTCTTC. Its protein is CASTIPPDEQFF.

V is TRBV10-3 and J is TRBJ2-3; 8 bases are shared with TRBD2. CDR3 length: 18 amino acids. CDR1 and CDR2 (germline): ENHRY, SYGVKD. Losses at the gene ends were 0 bases for V and 6 bases for J; bases not matched to a gene: 14. The CDR3 sequence: CAISESMGSGTTMDTQYF. CDR3 bases: TGTGCCATCAGTGAGTCGATGGGTAGCGGGACAACTATGGATACGCAGTATTTT.

This clone came up a few times. The chain has TRBV9 and TRBJ2-3; D remains unclear. The germline gives CDR1 SGDLS, CDR2 YYNGEE. CDR3 length: 14 amino acids. V was trimmed by 4 bases and J by 6 bases, leaving 15 bases between them. The CDR3 reads CASSLPSGLDTQYF. The CDR3 region has the DNA TGTGCCAGCAGCCTCCCATCTGGGTTGGATACGCAGTATTTT.

The chain employs TRBV2 and TRBJ1-3, with no clear D. CDR3 length equals 16 residues. Trimming cost V 3 bases and J 0 bases, with 12 bases left between them. Looked up from germline, CDR1 is SNHLY and CDR2 is FYNNEI. The CDR3 loop is CASSDPGGYSGNTIYF. CDR3 coding DNA: TGTGCCAGCAGTGACCCAGGCGGATACTCTGGAAACACCATATATTTT.

The chain uses TRBV20-1 and TRBJ2-5, with D unresolved. CDR3 length equals 11 residues. CDR1 and CDR2 (germline): DFQATT, SNEGSKA (reference sequence). Trimming removed 7 bases at V and 7 bases at J, with 13 bases between. The CDR3 sequence: CSVPLVGTQYF. The CDR3 coding sequence is TGCAGTGTTCCCTTGGTGGGGACCCAGTACTTC.

This sequence joins TRBV9 and TRBJ2-1; no definite D call. This CDR3 is 14 amino acids long. Germline lookup yields CDR1 SGDLS and CDR2 YYNGEE. Trimming removed 0 bases from V and 6 bases from J, with 10 bases in between. CDR3 coding DNA: TGTGCCAGCAGCGTAGTTTCAGGCTCCAATGAGCAGTTCTTC. Translating gives CASSVVSGSNEQFF.

The rearrangement joins TRBV4-2 to TRBJ1-6, with D possibly TRBD1 on 5 matching bases. V was cut by 0 bases and J by 10 bases, with 13 bases left in between. The CDR3 extends over 15 amino acids. Germline CDR1 is LGHNA and CDR2 is YNFKEQ. This CDR3 is CASSQDGRGRSPLHF. The CDR3, as DNA: TGTGCCAGCAGCCAAGATGGAAGGGGCCGATCACCCCTCCACTTT.

This chain connects TRBV6-6 to TRBJ1-2; maybe TRBD1 (5 bases). In germline, CDR1 is MNHNY, CDR2 SVGAGI (reference sequence). The CDR3 is 14 residues long. Trimming took off 9 bases at V and 6 bases at J, with 20 bases between the two ends. In DNA form, the CDR3 reads TGTGCCAGTACCCAGGCGGGGGGAGGGGATGGCTACACCTTC. The encoded protein is CASTQAGGGDGYTF.

The V and J genes are TRBV7-2 and TRBJ2-3; TRBD2 aligns across 8 bases. The CDR3 totals 15 residues. Trimming removed 5 bases from V and 3 bases from J; junction bases left unmatched: 7. Germline V lookup: CDR1 SGHTA, CDR2 FQGNSA. CDR3 sequence: CASSPILAVTDTQYF. The CDR3 DNA sequence: TGTGCCAGCAGCCCTATACTAGCGGTGACAGATACGCAGTATTTT. Using reference TRBV7-2 and TRBJ2-3 for the parts outside the CDR3, the full variable domain is GAGVSQSPSNKVTEKGKDVELRCDPISGHTALYWYRQSLGQGLEFLIYFQGNSAPDKSGLPSDRFSAERTGGSVSTLTIQRTQQEDSAVYLCASSPILAVTDTQYFGPGTRLTVL.

This chain joins TRBV6-7 and TRBJ2-6; D gene ambiguous. TRBV6-7 counts as an open reading frame of uncertain function. The germline V and J ends were trimmed by 5 bases and 5 bases, with 22 bases remaining between them. The CDR3 covers 18 residues. The CDR3 is CASSPSLRLQSRANVLTF. The CDR3 nucleotides are TGTGCCAGCAGTCCCTCTTTGCGTTTACAAAGTCGGGCCAACGTCCTGACTTTC.

This chain links TRBV7-3 with TRBJ2-1; no reliable D call. There are 13 residues in the CDR3. Trimming removed 1 base from V and 2 bases from J, with 3 bases in between. Germline values: CDR1 SGHTA, CDR2 FQGTGA. The CDR3 reads CASSLNAYNEQFF. In DNA, the CDR3 is TGTGCCAGCAGCTTAAACGCCTACAATGAGCAGTTCTTC.

J is TRBJ2-2 and V is TRBV9; 7 nucleotides align to TRBD1. The V segment lost 5 bases and the J segment 0 bases; nucleotides outside the gene matches: 7. Looked up from germline, CDR1 is SGDLS and CDR2 is YYNGEE. The CDR3 runs 16 residues. This CDR3 is CASRVPGQSNTGELFF. As DNA, the CDR3 is TGTGCCAGCAGGGTACCGGGACAGTCGAACACCGGGGAGCTGTTTTTT.

The chain carries TRBV6-1 and TRBJ2-7, with D perhaps TRBD2 (6 bases). Germline-derived CDR1 and CDR2 are MNHNS and SASEGT. This CDR3 spans 12 amino acids. V lost 2 bases, J lost 11 bases, and 13 bases lay in between. CDR3 nucleotide sequence: TGTGCCAGCAGTGAATTGTCCGGGGGAGAGTACGTC. Translated, it gives CASSELSGGEYV.

This clone was counted only a few times. The chain recombines TRBV9 with TRBJ2-5, with D unresolved. CDR1 SGDLS and CDR2 YYNGEE come from the germline V gene. V was pared by 0 bases and J by 1 base, with 7 bases between. The CDR3 loop spans 14 amino acids. The CDR3 coding sequence is TGTGCCAGCAGCGTAGGTCCCAGCCAAGAGACCCAGTACTTC. Amino acids: CASSVGPSQETQYF. The variable domain in full, with the rest retrieved from reference TRBV9 and TRBJ2-5, is DSGVTQTPKHLITATGQRVTLRCSPRSGDLSVYWYQQSLDQGLQFLIQYYNGEERAKGNILERFSAQQFPDLHSELNLSSLELGDSALYFCASSVGPSQETQYFGPGTRLLVL.

The chain employs TRBV5-4 and TRBJ2-3, with D possibly called TRBD1 or TRBD2 (6 bases each). The CDR3 sequence is 18 residues long. V lost 0 bases to trimming and J lost 0 bases, with 17 bases between them. Germline V gene data show CDR1 as SGHNT and CDR2 as YYREEE (reference sequence). DNA of the CDR3: TGTGCCAGCAGCTTGGGTCTGTGGGGGGCGTTCAGCACAGATACGCAGTATTTT. Protein: CASSLGLWGAFSTDTQYF.

The chain links TRBV9 to TRBJ2-7; TRBD2 agrees at 12 bases. The CDR3 spans 15 residues. Trimming removed 4 bases from V and 1 base from J; junction bases left unmatched: 3. CDR1 is SGDLS and CDR2 is YYNGEE in the germline V gene. The CDR3 region has the DNA TGTGCCAGCAGCCGAGGGACTAGCGGGTCCTACGAGCAGTACTTC. This codes for CASSRGTSGSYEQYF.

This chain links TRBV10-3 with TRBJ1-1, with D possibly matching TRBD1 (6 bases). The CDR3 consists of 14 residues. V lost 0 bases to trimming and J lost 7 bases, with 12 bases between them. The germline CDR1 and CDR2 sequences are ENHRY and SYGVKD. The CDR3 coding sequence is TGTGCCATCAGTGAGTCGGGGGGGGCCAATGAAGCTTTCTTT. Protein sequence: CAISESGGANEAFF.

V and J are TRBV5-1 and TRBJ2-3, with 10 bases identical to TRBD2. The trim removed 2 bases at V and 4 bases at J, leaving 7 bases unmatched. The length of the CDR3 is 16 residues. Germline values: CDR1 SGHRS, CDR2 YFSETQ. The CDR3 reads CASSLPSGSGADTQYF. In DNA, the CDR3 is TGCGCCAGCAGCTTACCTAGCGGGAGTGGGGCAGATACGCAGTATTTT.